The rows below give T cell receptor beta chains drawn from one sample of a study of T cell responses to AZD1222 COVID-19 vaccine. Assay: immunoSEQ multiplex PCR; the TCRdb copy retains only in-frame clones and omits some. Counted here are about 120,000 clones, 85% to 90% occurring once; the ten biggest clones make up roughly 4.5%. This specimen was peripheral blood, taken on day 0 of AZD1222 vaccination. The origin of the receptors is an adult in good health. CDR3s include the opening cysteine and the closing phenylalanine or tryptophan. Each record gives: J gene, V gene, clone size, D gene, CDR3 DNA, CDR3 protein. A D gene is named only where the DNA matches it firmly. Clone size appears in some rows only: once, few, many, or a class for an expanded clone.

TRBJ1-5	TRBV5-8	-	-	TGTGCCAGCAGCCCGGGGGGGGGATCCACGAGCAATCAGCCCCAGCATTTT	CASSPGGGSTSNQPQHF
TRBJ1-1	TRBV3-1/TRBV3-2	-	-	TGTGCCAGCAGCGCCGTCAGTTTGAACACTGAAGCTTTCTTT	CASSAVSLNTEAFF
TRBJ1-6	TRBV11-2	-	-	TGTGCCAGCAGCTTAGAGGCCCCGGGGGGCGGCTCACCCCTCCACTTT	CASSLEAPGGGSPLHF
TRBJ2-5	TRBV10-3	-	-	TGTGCCATCAGGGACAGCTCCCGCCAAGAGACCCAGTACTTC	CAIRDSSRQETQYF
TRBJ2-1	TRBV5-1	-	-	TGCGCCAGCAGCCCGCGACTATCCTACAATGAGCAGTTCTTC	CASSPRLSYNEQFF
TRBJ1-6	TRBV11-2	-	-	TGTGCCAGCAGCTTAGTTTCGAATTCACCCCTCCACTTT	CASSLVSNSPLHF
TRBJ2-7	TRBV5-1	-	-	TGCGCCAGCAGATCCACCCAGGGGATTTCCTACGAGCAGTACTTC	CASRSTQGISYEQYF
TRBJ2-7	TRBV18	-	-	TGTGCCAGCTCACCATATGGAAGCAACGAGCAGTACTTC	CASSPYGSNEQYF
TRBJ2-3	TRBV5-4	once	-	TGTGCCAGCAGCGCGATGCCAGATACGCAGTATTTT	CASSAMPDTQYF
TRBJ2-7	TRBV19	-	-	TGTGCCAGTAGTTACGGAGGCTCTACCTACGAGCAGTACTTC	CASSYGGSTYEQYF
TRBJ1-2	TRBV30	-	-	TGTGCCTGGAGTGTGTTGTCGGGCTACACCTTC	CAWSVLSGYTF
TRBJ2-2	TRBV30	-	TRBD2	TGTGCCGGTCATTCGACGGGAGGTGCGAACACCGGGGAGCTGTTTTTT	CAGHSTGGANTGELFF
TRBJ1-5	TRBV10-2	-	TRBD1	TGCGCCAGCATGTCCGGGACAGGGTATTTTCAGCCCCAGCATTTT	CASMSGTGYFQPQHF
TRBJ1-2	TRBV7-9	few	-	TGTGCCAGCAGCCCCCCTGGGGGTGTGGCTGGCTACACCTTC	CASSPPGGVAGYTF
TRBJ1-5	TRBV7-9	-	TRBD1	TGTGCCAGCAGCAACCGGGACAGTAATCAGCCCCAGCATTTT	CASSNRDSNQPQHF
TRBJ2-2	TRBV30	few	TRBD1	TGTGCCTGGAGTGAAAGGGACAGGTCCACCGGGGAGCTGTTTTTT	CAWSERDRSTGELFF
TRBJ2-5	TRBV21-1	-	-	TGTGCCAGGGGGGCTCCGGTCTACCAAGAGACCCAGTACTTC	CARGAPVYQETQYF
TRBJ1-5	TRBV10-3	few	-	TGTGCCATCAGGGCCGGGCTGGGCAATCAGCCCCAGCATTTT	CAIRAGLGNQPQHF
TRBJ1-1	TRBV14	-	-	TGTGCCAGCAGCCAAGAAACAGGGTTGGGCACTGAAGCTTTCTTT	CASSQETGLGTEAFF
TRBJ1-5	TRBV5-5	-	-	TGTGCCAGCAGCTTGGTATGGCCAGGGAGCAATCAGCCCCAGCATTTT	CASSLVWPGSNQPQHF